The 29 T cell receptor beta chains below were found in one sample sequenced in a study of control samples from healthy donors and cancer patients. Method: immunoSEQ multiplex PCR; TCRdb's copy keeps in-frame clones and lacks some. The sample holds about 140,000 clones, about 90% seen once. The material sequenced was blood. These receptors all come from a man aged 18 to 29 in good health.

The V and J genes are TRBV3-1 (or the pseudogene TRBV3-2) and TRBJ2-3; D may be TRBD2 (6 bases). The length of the CDR3 is 13 residues. Germline-derived CDR1 and CDR2 are LGHDT and YNNKEL (reference sequence). V gave up 8 bases and J gave up 8 bases, with 17 bases separating them. The CDR3 protein is CASLRRAGGTQYF. In DNA form, the CDR3 reads TGTGCCAGCCTTCGGAGGGCCGGAGGTACGCAGTATTTT.

This clone was observed a handful of times. V gene TRBV5-4 combines with J gene TRBJ2-1; D is perhaps TRBD2 (6 bases). The CDR3 loop spans 15 amino acids. Germline CDR1 SGHNT, CDR2 YYREEE (reference sequence). V dropped 1 base and J dropped 4 bases, with 12 bases sitting between them. This chain's CDR3 is CASSLSGVRYNEQFF. The CDR3, as DNA: TGTGCCAGCAGCTTGTCGGGGGTACGTTACAATGAGCAGTTCTTC. The full variable domain, with the rest looked up from reference TRBV5-4 and TRBJ2-1, is ETGVTQSPTHLIKTRGQQVTLRCSSQSGHNTVSWYQQALGQGPQFIFQYYREEENGRGNFPPRFSGLQFPNYSSELNVNALELDDSALYLCASSLSGVRYNEQFFGPGTRLTVL.

The chain links TRBV6-2 or TRBV6-3 to TRBJ2-7, with TRBD2 identical over 7 bases. The CDR3 covers 15 residues. CDR1 MNHEY and CDR2 SVGEGT come from the germline V gene. Unmatched junction bases numbered 5, after V lost 0 bases and J lost 3 bases. CDR3 residues: CASSYSQRGLYEQYF. The CDR3 DNA follows: TGTGCCAGCAGTTACTCCCAGCGGGGACTCTACGAGCAGTACTTC.

The chain couples TRBV28 to TRBJ1-4; D might be TRBD1 (5 bases). Trimming removed 7 bases at V and 8 bases at J, with 17 bases between. Germline CDR1 reads MDHEN; CDR2 reads SYDVKM. This CDR3 has 14 amino acids. This chain's CDR3 is CASTGGGIWEKLFF. The CDR3 nucleotides are TGTGCCAGCACCGGCGGGGGGATATGGGAAAAACTGTTTTTT. Using reference TRBV28 and TRBJ1-4 for the parts outside the CDR3, the full variable domain is DVKVTQSSRYLVKRTGEKVFLECVQDMDHENMFWYRQDPGLGLRLIYFSYDVKMKEKGDIPEGYSVSREKKERFSLILESASTNQTSMYLCASTGGGIWEKLFFGSGTQLSVL.

V usage is TRBV28 and J usage is TRBJ1-1, with unresolved D. CDR3 length: 13 amino acids. From germline, CDR1 is MDHEN and CDR2 SYDVKM. Trimming stripped 6 bases from V and 7 bases from J, with 15 bases between. CDR3 protein: CASSLPRGVEAFF. The CDR3 region has the DNA TGTGCCAGCAGCCTTCCTCGGGGAGTTGAAGCTTTCTTT.

On this clone itself: The germline gene is not matched at one end of the junction; a read error may be the cause. The gene calls are TRBV6-5 and TRBJ1-5; D is unresolved. The V gene's germline CDR1 is MNHEY and CDR2 SVGAGI. CDR3 length: 12 residues. The CDR3 sequence is CASSDSAQPQHF. Here the CDR3 DNA reads TGTGCCAGCAGTGACTCGGCCCAGCCCCAGCATTTT.

The chain joins TRBV5-5 to TRBJ1-2; no reliable D call. Germline CDR1 SGHKS, CDR2 YYEKEE (reference sequence). The V end lost 4 bases, the J end lost 8 bases, and 21 bases lay between the germline ends. The CDR3 sequence is 15 residues long. This CDR3 reads CASSLGGRTAMGYTF. The CDR3 DNA is TGTGCCAGCAGCCTGGGAGGCCGGACGGCTATGGGCTACACCTTC.

V and J are TRBV28 and TRBJ1-1; D gene unclear. Trimming took 11 bases from V and 5 from J, leaving 12 bases between them. From germline, CDR1 is MDHEN and CDR2 SYDVKM. This CDR3 spans 11 amino acids. The CDR3 DNA sequence: TGTGCCGCGTCCCGGGGAACTGAAGCTTTCTTT. Its protein is CAASRGTEAFF.

The chain couples TRBV7-6 to TRBJ2-2, with D unresolved. Trimming cost V 1 base and J 1 base, with 4 bases left between them. Per germline, CDR1 SGHVS and CDR2 FNYEAQ. This CDR3 has 14 amino acids. The CDR3 nucleotides read TGTGCCAGCAGCTTAGTCGGGAACACCGGGGAGCTGTTTTTT. This translates into CASSLVGNTGELFF.

In the case of this clone: This same CDR3 is encoded by further DNA sequences in the sample. The rearrangement links TRBV29-1 to TRBJ1-2; D gene unclear. The germline V gene encodes CDR1 SQVTM and CDR2 ANQGSEA. Trimming removed 4 bases at V and 4 bases at J, with 10 bases between. The CDR3 extends over 12 amino acids. The CDR3 here is CSVVEGSYGYTF. The CDR3 DNA follows: TGCAGCGTTGTAGAGGGAAGCTATGGCTACACCTTC. The entire variable domain, with the rest obtained from reference TRBV29-1 and TRBJ1-2, is as follows: SAVISQKPSRDICQRGTSLTIQCQVDSQVTMMFWYRQQPGQSLTLIATANQGSEATYESGFVIDKFPISRPNLTFSTLTVSNMSPEDSSIYLCSVVEGSYGYTFGSGTRLTVV.

The chain combines TRBV4-2 with TRBJ2-7; D is possibly TRBD1 (6 bases). The length of the CDR3 is 14 residues. Germline CDR1 is LGHNA and CDR2 is YNFKEQ. V lost 5 bases to trimming and J lost 7 bases, with 18 bases between them. The CDR3 DNA reads TGTGCCAGCAGCTACACCGTGGGGGCAGAAGAGCAGTACTTC. Encoded protein: CASSYTVGAEEQYF.

The chain couples TRBV14 to TRBJ2-3; D gene uncertain. Germline V lookup: CDR1 SGHDN, CDR2 FVKESK. V gave up 2 bases and J gave up 5 bases, with 14 bases separating them. The CDR3 contains 15 residues. The CDR3 reads CASSQPAHPGDTQYF. The CDR3 nucleotides read TGTGCCAGCAGCCAACCCGCTCACCCGGGAGATACGCAGTATTTT. Full variable domain (remainder filled in from reference TRBV14 and TRBJ2-3): EAGVTQFPSHSVIEKGQTVTLRCDPISGHDNLYWYRRVMGKEIKFLLHFVKESKQDESGMPNNRFLAERTGGTYSTLKVQPAELEDSGVYFCASSQPAHPGDTQYFGPGTRLTVL.

The rearrangement joins TRBV5-5 to TRBJ2-1, with 7 positions matching TRBD1. The V gene's germline CDR1 is SGHKS and CDR2 YYEKEE (reference sequence). V lost 1 base to trimming and J lost 0 bases; unmatched junction nucleotides: 10. This CDR3 has 18 residues. The CDR3 DNA reads as TGTGCCAGCAGCTTGAGACAGGGTTTGGGGAGCTCCTACAATGAGCAGTTCTTC. Protein product: CASSLRQGLGSSYNEQFF.

The rearrangement uses TRBV5-1 and TRBJ1-3, with unresolved D. Trimming took off 7 bases at V and 0 bases at J, with 14 bases between the two ends. The CDR3 is 15 residues long. CDR1 is SGHRS, CDR2 YFSETQ, per germline. The CDR3 sequence is CASSETAISGNTIYF. The CDR3 region has the DNA TGCGCCAGCTCCGAGACCGCTATCTCTGGAAACACCATATATTTT.

The chain uses TRBV28 and TRBJ2-3; 9 bases map to TRBD1. In germline, CDR1 is MDHEN, CDR2 SYDVKM. V shed 6 bases and J 0 bases; nucleotides not matched to a gene: 10. The CDR3 is 17 amino acids. CDR3 loop: CASSSGTGFLSTDTQYF. CDR3 nucleotide sequence: TGTGCCAGCAGCTCCGGGACAGGGTTCTTAAGCACAGATACGCAGTATTTT. Together with reference TRBV28 and TRBJ2-3, the CDR3 gives the full variable domain: DVKVTQSSRYLVKRTGEKVFLECVQDMDHENMFWYRQDPGLGLRLIYFSYDVKMKEKGDIPEGYSVSREKKERFSLILESASTNQTSMYLCASSSGTGFLSTDTQYFGPGTRLTVL.

This sequence joins TRBV30 and TRBJ1-5; D is unresolved. The CDR3 extends over 16 amino acids. Trimming cost V 0 bases and J 0 bases, with 12 bases left between them. The V gene's germline CDR1 is GTSNPN and CDR2 SVGIG (reference sequence). The CDR3 DNA is TGTGCCTGGAGTGTGGAGCGGGGAGTTAGCAATCAGCCCCAGCATTTT. It yields the protein CAWSVERGVSNQPQHF. The variable domain in full, completed from reference TRBV30 and TRBJ1-5, reads SQTIHQWPATLVQPVGSPLSLECTVEGTSNPNLYWYRQAAGRGLQLLFYSVGIGQISSEVPQNLSASRPQDRQFILSSKKLLLSDSGFYLCAWSVERGVSNQPQHFGDGTRLSIL.

The chain joins TRBV6-5 to TRBJ1-5; D call uncertain. Germline values: CDR1 MNHEY, CDR2 SVGAGI. CDR3 length equals 13 residues. Between the trimmed V and J ends, which lost 7 bases and 6 bases, there was a span of 13 bases. In DNA, the CDR3 is TGTGCCAGCACCCCAAGTCTTAGTCAGCCCCAGCATTTT. Its protein product is CASTPSLSQPQHF.

V and J are TRBV2 and TRBJ2-7; D not resolved. With 2 bases removed from V and 4 bases from J, the gap between germline ends came to 3 bases. Germline loops: CDR1 SNHLY, CDR2 FYNNEI. The CDR3 sequence is 11 residues long. This CDR3 is CASSETYEQYF. The CDR3 DNA reads TGTGCCAGCAGTGAAACGTACGAGCAGTACTTC.

V usage is TRBV30 and J usage is TRBJ2-5; D unresolved. Looked up from germline, CDR1 is GTSNPN and CDR2 is SVGIG (reference sequence). V was pared by 0 bases and J by 1 base, with 9 bases between. CDR3 size: 14 residues. As DNA, the CDR3 is TGTGCCTGGAGTGTTAAAGGGTCCCAAGAGACCCAGTACTTC. Translating gives CAWSVKGSQETQYF. The whole variable domain, remainder taken from reference TRBV30 and TRBJ2-5, is SQTIHQWPATLVQPVGSPLSLECTVEGTSNPNLYWYRQAAGRGLQLLFYSVGIGQISSEVPQNLSASRPQDRQFILSSKKLLLSDSGFYLCAWSVKGSQETQYFGPGTRLLVL.

The rearrangement links TRBV6-4 to TRBJ2-6, with no clear D. CDR3 size: 15 residues. The V gene lost 0 bases and the J gene lost 0 bases, with 3 bases spanning the gap. Germline assignment: CDR1 MRHNA and CDR2 SNTAGT. The CDR3 sequence is CASSDSSSGANVLTF. CDR3 bases: TGTGCCAGCAGTGACTCCAGCTCTGGGGCCAACGTCCTGACTTTC.

This sequence joins TRBV5-4 and TRBJ1-1; D gene uncertain. This CDR3 has 17 amino acids. CDR1 and CDR2 (germline): SGHNT, YYREEE (reference sequence). Trimming shortened V by 4 bases and J by 1 base, and 20 bases separated the two germline ends. The CDR3 protein is CASSPGVRLGRNTEAFF. The CDR3 nucleotides are TGTGCCAGCAGCCCCGGGGTGCGTTTAGGAAGGAACACTGAAGCTTTCTTT.

This clone was counted between two and nine times. This specimen includes other DNA sequences encoding the same CDR3. The chain recombines TRBV11-2 with TRBJ2-3; D gene ambiguous. The germline V and J ends were trimmed by 3 bases and 0 bases, with 4 bases remaining between them. Germline V gene sequence: CDR1 SGHAT, CDR2 FQNNGV. The CDR3 is 13 residues long. For the CDR3, the DNA is TGTGCCAGCAGCTTGGACAGCACAGATACGCAGTATTTT. Protein product: CASSLDSTDTQYF. Looking up the rest from reference TRBV11-2 and TRBJ2-3 gives the full variable domain: EAGVAQSPRYKIIEKRQSVAFWCNPISGHATLYWYQQILGQGPKLLIQFQNNGVVDDSQLPKDRFSAERLKGVDSTLKIQPAKLEDSAVYLCASSLDSTDTQYFGPGTRLTVL.

The chain couples TRBV19 to TRBJ1-2; TRBD1 matches at 8 bases. The CDR3 contains 15 residues. Trimming cost V 8 bases and J 8 bases; bases outside gene matches: 16. CDR1 and CDR2 (germline): LNHDA, SQIVND (reference sequence). DNA of the CDR3: TGTGCCAGTGGGACGACAGGGGCCTCCTTCGAGGGCTACACCTTC. The encoded protein is CASGTTGASFEGYTF.

The chain uses TRBV5-5 and TRBJ1-6; D not certain. Germline-derived CDR1 and CDR2 are SGHKS and YYEKEE (reference sequence). V was trimmed by 3 bases and J by 10 bases, leaving 17 bases between them. The CDR3 runs to 15 residues. The CDR3 sequence: CASSYAWAVGSPLHF. DNA for the CDR3: TGTGCCAGCAGCTACGCGTGGGCAGTGGGGTCACCCCTCCACTTT.

The V gene is TRBV4-2, the J gene TRBJ2-1; TRBD2 aligns across 16 bases. The CDR3 has 20 residues. Germline CDR1 and CDR2: LGHNA and YNFKEQ. After removal of 4 bases from V and 1 base from J, the junction contained 10 bases not matched to a gene. CDR3 residues: CASSLLGTSGGAGSYNEQFF. The CDR3 DNA is TGTGCCAGCAGCCTCCTCGGGACTAGCGGGGGGGCCGGGTCCTACAATGAGCAGTTCTTC.

In nucleotides, the CDR3 is TGTGCCAGCAGCCCTACCTTTTCTAGCACAGATACGCAGTATTTT. It specifies CASSPTFSSTDTQYF. The gene calls are TRBV7-3 and TRBJ2-3; D is ambiguous. Trimming pared 5 bases from V and 0 bases from J, leaving 12 bases between. Per germline, CDR1 SGHTA and CDR2 FQGTGA. CDR3 length: 15 residues.

The chain carries TRBV7-3 and TRBJ2-7; tentatively, D is TRBD2 (5 bases). V lost 5 bases and J 4 bases, leaving 12 bases between the germline ends. CDR1 and CDR2 from the germline V gene are SGHTA and FQGTGA. The CDR3 length is 13 residues. The CDR3 protein is CASSREGGYEQYF. CDR3 DNA sequence: TGTGCCAGCAGCCGGGAAGGCGGGTACGAGCAGTACTTC.

The CDR3 reads CASSPVLRGYNSPLHF. The CDR3 nucleotides are TGTGCCAGCAGCCCTGTGCTAAGGGGCTATAATTCACCCCTCCACTTT. V is TRBV7-8 and J is TRBJ1-6, with D possibly TRBD1 on 5 matching bases. V shed 5 bases and J shed 3 bases, with 14 bases lying between them. Germline V CDR1 and CDR2: SGHVS, FQNEAQ. There are 16 residues in the CDR3.

The chain links TRBV29-1 to TRBJ2-1; 7 bases map to TRBD2. Germline V gene lookup returns CDR1 SQVTM and CDR2 ANQGSEA. Germline trimming cut 1 base from V and 7 bases from J; bases unmatched to any gene: 7. The CDR3 is 14 residues long. The CDR3 spells CSVEGLAATNEQFF. The CDR3 bases are TGCAGCGTTGAAGGGCTAGCGGCGACGAATGAGCAGTTCTTC.